This T cell receptor (beta chain) comes out of a study of memory CD4+ T cells and cytomegalovirus serostatus. The V end lost 4 bases, the J end lost 1 base, and 10 bases lay between the germline ends. The CDR3 consists of 14 residues. Per the germline V gene, CDR1 is SGHNT and CDR2 is YYREEE (reference sequence). TCRdb's table, derived via immunoSEQ multiplex PCR, lists solely in-frame clones and lacks some. This table holds about 75,000 clones, roughly three quarters found once. The sort gate was single viable CD3+CD4+CD8-CD45RO+ cells for memory CD4+ T cells. This TCR was sampled from an adult in good health and CMV-seropositive. The chain has TRBV5-4 and TRBJ2-3; D ambiguous. The material sequenced was memory CD4+ T cells from blood. CDR3 region: CASSREIGTDTQYF. The CDR3 region has the DNA TGTGCCAGCAGCCGAGAAATAGGCACAGATACGCAGTATTTT.